This paragraph reports one T cell receptor (beta chain). Its antigen is not known. Investigators merged groups given second doses at roughly 4 or roughly 12 weeks. These data come from a study of T cell responses to AZD1222 COVID-19 vaccine. V was trimmed by 7 bases and J by 0 bases, leaving 12 bases between them. The V gene's germline CDR1 is LNHDA and CDR2 SQIVND (reference sequence). The CDR3 covers 14 residues. Study outcomes and limitations: Unmutated variant regions reportedly attract nearly half of all spike-specific TCRs. The repertoires were collected only after the peak T cell response.

Profiling relied on immunoSEQ multiplex PCR, and the TCRdb table lists in-frame clones only, not all of them. The sample includes over 110,000 clones, roughly 93% of them seen just once. The rearrangement joins TRBV19 to TRBJ1-1, with D unresolved. This receptor was taken from an adult who received the AZD1222 COVID-19 vaccine. The starting material was peripheral blood, obtained 28 days after the second AZD1222 dose. In nucleotides, the CDR3 is TGTGCCAGTATTACACTGGGCATGAACACTGAAGCTTTCTTT. As protein: CASITLGMNTEAFF.